One TCR beta chain is described in this entry. The data are from a study of blood T cell repertoires in COVID-19. For the study at large: Donors in the United States, Italy and Spain gave samples during acute or convalescent COVID-19.

Trimming cost V 3 bases and J 0 bases; bases outside gene matches: 8. CDR1 is MNHEY and CDR2 is SMNVEV in the germline V gene (reference sequence). The CDR3 covers 16 residues. In the source study's methods: Amplification with reference gene primers provided the estimates of nucleated cell counts. The assay was immunoSEQ multiplex PCR, and TCRdb's table has in-frame clones only and misses some. That table supplies the V and J calls and clone size; D and trimming were determined from the DNA. This table has about 70,000 clones, about 90% appearing once. Sequenced material: peripheral blood. The origin of this receptor is a human donor in a cohort sampled during active COVID-19. The chain is built from TRBV27 and TRBJ2-7; 7 positions match TRBD1. CDR3 DNA: TGTGCCAGCAGTTTTCGGCAGGGGGTAAGCTCCTACGAGCAGTACTTC. The encoded protein is CASSFRQGVSSYEQYF.